The present TCR beta chain was sequenced within a study of T cell repertoires in cytomegalovirus infection. Overall study context: Public TCR beta signature analysis indicated the presence of both CMV infection and matching HLA type. Study outcomes and limitations: CMV carriers with the relevant HLA were identified by cumulative public TCR beta family frequency. In two of eight donors, the top clonotype was HLA-C-restricted CMV-specific.

MiXCR was run by TCRdb on the reads, yielding one entry per CDR3 protein. This sample has about 450,000 distinct CDR3 sequences, with roughly 31% found just once. The CDR3 runs to 13 residues. Looked up from germline, CDR1 is LGHDT and CDR2 is YNNKEL (reference sequence). Trimming left V 4 bases short and J 5 bases short, with 11 bases between. Comment on this clonotype: The antigen remains undetermined.

The source is a human donor in good health (CMV status not recorded). Some clones in this sample may be carry-over from other donors' samples. Sequenced material: PBMCs. The chain carries TRBV3-1 and TRBJ2-5; a possible D gene is TRBD2 (5 bases). The CDR3 here is CASSLDLRETQYF. The DNA for the CDR3 is TGTGCCAGCAGCCTGGACTTAAGGGAGACCCAGTACTTC.